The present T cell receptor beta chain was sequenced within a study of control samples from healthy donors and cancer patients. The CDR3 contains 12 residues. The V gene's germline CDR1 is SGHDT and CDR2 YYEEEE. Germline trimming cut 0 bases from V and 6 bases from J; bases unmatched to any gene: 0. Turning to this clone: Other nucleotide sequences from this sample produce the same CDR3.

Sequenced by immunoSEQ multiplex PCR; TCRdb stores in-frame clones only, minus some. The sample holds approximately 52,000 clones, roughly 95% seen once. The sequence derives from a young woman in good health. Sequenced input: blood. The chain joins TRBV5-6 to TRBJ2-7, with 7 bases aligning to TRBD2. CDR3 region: CASSLGGGEQYF. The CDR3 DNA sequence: TGTGCCAGCAGCTTGGGGGGGGGCGAGCAGTACTTC. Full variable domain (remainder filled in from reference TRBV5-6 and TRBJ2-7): DAGVTQSPTHLIKTRGQQVTLRCSPKSGHDTVSWYQQALGQGPQFIFQYYEEEERQRGNFPDRFSGHQFPNYSSELNVNALLLGDSALYLCASSLGGGEQYFGPGTRLTVT.